This T cell receptor beta chain was recorded in a study of early T cells in non-severe SARS-CoV-2 infection. Findings and limits, study-wide: VDJdb-based annotation leaned toward anti-spike CD8 responses and missed private and CD4 specificities.

To note about this clonotype: No antigen is known for it.

Tagging with unique molecular identifiers was applied to individual cDNA molecules. One entry per CDR3 protein, called by TCRdb with MiXCR from the 5' RACE reads. This sample carries around 78,000 distinct CDR3 sequences, roughly a tenth of them seen once, and the ten largest clones take 6.5% to 8.5%. The CDR3 consists of 15 residues. V gave up 2 bases and J gave up 6 bases, with 13 bases separating them. This rearrangement joins TRBV12-3 or TRBV12-4 to TRBJ2-2; the D gene could be TRBD1 or TRBD2 (5 bases each). This sequence originates from an adult who was a healthcare worker with PCR-confirmed SARS-CoV-2 infection or an uninfected control (not recorded which). Sequenced here: whole blood, sampled at baseline. The CDR3 here is CASSLIRGSAGELFF. The CDR3 bases are TGTGCCAGCAGTTTAATCCGGGGCAGCGCCGGGGAGCTGTTTTTT.